The 24 T cell receptor beta chains listed next were all sequenced from one sample in a study of blood T cell repertoires in COVID-19. Assay used: immunoSEQ multiplex PCR; TCRdb lists only in-frame clones, some missing. This table holds 25,000 to 35,000 clones, around four fifths found once. Material for sequencing was peripheral blood. These receptors were collected from a woman between 70 and 85 years old with active or convalescent COVID-19.

The genes are TRBV10-3 and TRBJ2-2; possibly TRBD1 for D (6 bases). Germline values: CDR1 ENHRY, CDR2 SYGVKD. This CDR3 has 15 residues. Trimming removed 3 bases from V and 1 base from J, with 9 bases in between. This CDR3 is CAISEDRLNTGELFF. As DNA, the CDR3 is TGTGCCATCAGTGAAGACAGGTTGAACACCGGGGAGCTGTTTTTT.

The V gene is TRBV7-3, the J gene TRBJ2-5; possible D gene TRBD1, 5 bases. The CDR3 length is 13 residues. Germline values: CDR1 SGHTA, CDR2 FQGTGA. Trimming removed 4 bases from V and 1 base from J, with 7 bases in between. CDR3 sequence (DNA): TGTGCCAGCAGCTCGGACATCCAAGAGACCCAGTACTTC. It specifies CASSSDIQETQYF. The whole variable domain, remainder taken from reference TRBV7-3 and TRBJ2-5, is GAGVSQTPSNKVTEKGKYVELRCDPISGHTALYWYRQSLGQGPEFLIYFQGTGAADDSGLPNDRFFAVRPEGSVSTLKIQRTERGDSAVYLCASSSDIQETQYFGPGTRLLVL.

This chain connects TRBV30 to TRBJ1-4; 9 bases line up with TRBD1. The CDR3 runs 14 residues. Germline V gives CDR1 GTSNPN, CDR2 SVGIG (reference sequence). V shed 0 bases and J 8 bases; nucleotides not matched to a gene: 4. The CDR3 protein is CAWSVGTGPEKLFF. DNA of the CDR3: TGTGCCTGGAGTGTAGGGACAGGGCCCGAAAAACTGTTTTTT.

V gene TRBV11-2 combines with J gene TRBJ1-1; possibly TRBD1 for D (5 bases). CDR1 is SGHAT, CDR2 FQNNGV, per germline. Trimming cost V 5 bases and J 2 bases, with 15 bases left between them. CDR3 length equals 15 residues. The CDR3 DNA follows: TGTGCCAGCAGCCGCCTCACTACAGGAAACACTGAAGCTTTCTTT. It translates to CASSRLTTGNTEAFF.

This chain links TRBV15 with TRBJ1-2; D is unresolved. CDR1 is LNHNV and CDR2 is YYDKDF in the germline V gene (reference sequence). The CDR3 has 14 amino acids. V was shortened by 5 bases and J by 1 base, with 11 bases between the two germline ends. The CDR3 DNA reads as TGTGCCACCAGCCGGTCGGGGAGTAACTATGGCTACACCTTC. Its translation: CATSRSGSNYGYTF.

This rearrangement joins TRBV18 to TRBJ1-1; TRBD1 might be the D (5 bases). The V and J ends lost 0 bases and 0 bases respectively, with 23 bases between them. The CDR3 covers 20 residues. Germline V gives CDR1 KGHSH, CDR2 LQKENI. The CDR3 protein is CASSPPWVMGRGILNTEAFF. The CDR3, as DNA: TGTGCCAGCTCACCACCTTGGGTGATGGGACGGGGGATCCTGAACACTGAAGCTTTCTTT.

The V call is TRBV30, the J call TRBJ1-3; TRBD1 is a possible D gene (5 bases). The germline V and J ends were trimmed by 1 base and 0 bases, with 10 bases remaining between them. This CDR3 region has 15 residues. Germline lookup yields CDR1 GTSNPN and CDR2 SVGIG (reference sequence). The CDR3 loop is CAWSDQGYSGNTIYF. Here the CDR3 DNA reads TGTGCCTGGAGTGATCAGGGATACTCTGGAAACACCATATATTTT. The entire variable domain, with the rest obtained from reference TRBV30 and TRBJ1-3, is as follows: SQTIHQWPATLVQPVGSPLSLECTVEGTSNPNLYWYRQAAGRGLQLLFYSVGIGQISSEVPQNLSASRPQDRQFILSSKKLLLSDSGFYLCAWSDQGYSGNTIYFGEGSWLTVV.

This chain uses TRBV13 with TRBJ1-3; D possibly corresponds to TRBD1 (6 bases). Germline CDR1 PRHDT, CDR2 FYEKMQ (reference sequence). This CDR3 region has 15 residues. V was pared by 3 bases and J by 4 bases, with 13 bases between. The CDR3 DNA follows: TGTGCCAGCAGCTTGGACAGCCTCGGGGGAAACACCATATATTTT. Residues: CASSLDSLGGNTIYF.

The J gene is TRBJ2-1, the V gene TRBV13; D is possibly TRBD2 (6 bases). This CDR3 spans 14 amino acids. Trimming took off 3 bases at V and 7 bases at J, with 13 bases between the two ends. Germline V gene lookup returns CDR1 PRHDT and CDR2 FYEKMQ (reference sequence). The CDR3 sequence is CASSFHREDNEQFF. Here the CDR3 DNA reads TGTGCCAGCAGCTTTCATAGGGAGGATAATGAGCAGTTCTTC.

This clone was found once. The chain joins TRBV2 to TRBJ1-5; 8 nucleotides match TRBD1. The CDR3 consists of 15 residues. Germline assignment: CDR1 SNHLY and CDR2 FYNNEI. Losses at the gene ends were 6 bases for V and 7 bases for J; bases not matched to a gene: 11. CDR3 nucleotides: TGTGCCAGCAGCCGAGAACAGGGGGGGGACCAGCCCCAGCATTTT. This translates into CASSREQGGDQPQHF.

This clone was counted only a few times. The chain carries TRBV5-6 and TRBJ2-5; TRBD1 agrees at 10 bases. V trimming: 3 bases; J trimming: 9 bases; junction bases outside the gene matches: 8. The CDR3 length is 14 residues. Germline V gives CDR1 SGHDT, CDR2 YYEEEE. CDR3 residues: CASSWGDRGGAQYF. CDR3 DNA: TGTGCCAGCAGCTGGGGGGACAGGGGAGGGGCCCAGTACTTC.

The J gene is TRBJ1-4, the V gene TRBV5-1, with unresolved D. Trimming left V 0 bases short and J 6 bases short, with 9 bases between. The germline CDR1 and CDR2 sequences are SGHRS and YFSETQ. The CDR3 extends over 14 amino acids. The CDR3 coding sequence is TGCGCCAGCAGCTTGGATACAGTAGATGAAAAACTGTTTTTT. Translated, it gives CASSLDTVDEKLFF.

The sample holds a few counts of this clone. This chain uses TRBV5-8 with TRBJ2-1, with 8 bases aligning to TRBD2. V was clipped by 6 bases and J by 8 bases; unmatched bases: 16. The germline gives CDR1 SGHTS, CDR2 YDEGEE. CDR3 length: 16 residues. DNA for the CDR3: TGTGCCAGCACCAACGAGGGCGGGAGGCCAGTCGATGAGCAGTTCTTC. It translates to CASTNEGGRPVDEQFF.

The chain has TRBV24-1 and TRBJ2-7; weak D call: TRBD1 (6 bases). The CDR3 runs to 15 residues. With 2 bases removed from V and 2 bases from J, the gap between germline ends came to 12 bases. In germline, CDR1 is KGHDR, CDR2 SFDVKD. This chain's CDR3 is CATSDSGQLPYEQYF. In DNA, the CDR3 is TGTGCCACCAGTGATTCAGGACAGCTTCCCTACGAGCAGTACTTC.

As to this clone: Different DNA sequences within this sample yield the same CDR3. This chain connects TRBV4-3 to TRBJ2-7; 10 bases line up with TRBD1. Germline-derived CDR1 and CDR2 are LGHNA and YSLEER. This CDR3 contains 14 residues. V was clipped by 6 bases and J by 2 bases; unmatched bases: 4. The CDR3 DNA follows: TGCGCCAGCAGTCCCGGGACAGGGGCCTACGAGCAGTACTTC. Its translation: CASSPGTGAYEQYF.

The chain employs TRBV30 and TRBJ2-5, with no clear D. The V and J ends lost 5 bases and 7 bases respectively, with 17 bases between them. CDR1 GTSNPN and CDR2 SVGIG come from the germline V gene (reference sequence). The CDR3 totals 13 residues. This CDR3 reads CAWGVIDPGTQYF. The CDR3 nucleotides are TGTGCCTGGGGGGTAATTGACCCAGGGACCCAGTACTTC.

This clone was seen a few times. This chain joins TRBV5-1 and TRBJ2-7; perhaps TRBD1 as D (7 bases). The germline V gene has CDR1 SGHRS and CDR2 YFSETQ. The V end lost 1 base, the J end lost 5 bases, and 19 bases lay between the germline ends. The CDR3 has 16 residues. The CDR3 coding sequence is TGCGCCAGCAGCTTGACTAGCTGGCAGGGGGTGCACGAGCAGTACTTC. This codes for CASSLTSWQGVHEQYF.

The chain recombines TRBV5-1 with TRBJ1-3; no firm D call. The V gene lost 6 bases and the J gene lost 4 bases, with 5 bases spanning the gap. CDR3 length: 11 residues. Germline lookup yields CDR1 SGHRS and CDR2 YFSETQ. CDR3 loop: CASTSGNTIYF. The CDR3 coding sequence is TGCGCCAGCACGTCCGGAAACACCATATATTTT.

The rearrangement links TRBV11-2 to TRBJ2-7; the match to TRBD1 covers 8 bases. V was pared by 5 bases and J by 5 bases, with 8 bases of the junction left unmatched. Germline V gives CDR1 SGHAT, CDR2 FQNNGV. The CDR3 is 14 residues long. The CDR3 loop is CASSTRQGRNEQYF. For the CDR3, the DNA is TGTGCCAGCAGCACCAGACAGGGGCGGAACGAGCAGTACTTC. Looking up the rest from reference TRBV11-2 and TRBJ2-7 gives the full variable domain: EAGVAQSPRYKIIEKRQSVAFWCNPISGHATLYWYQQILGQGPKLLIQFQNNGVVDDSQLPKDRFSAERLKGVDSTLKIQPAKLEDSAVYLCASSTRQGRNEQYFGPGTRLTVT.

The chain has TRBV9 and TRBJ2-4, with 7 bases lining up with TRBD2. Germline V gene sequence: CDR1 SGDLS, CDR2 YYNGEE. The CDR3 loop spans 16 amino acids. After removal of 0 bases from V and 0 bases from J, the junction contained 3 bases not matched to a gene. The CDR3, as DNA: TGTGCCAGCAGCGTAGAGTCGGGGGGAGCCAAAAACATTCAGTACTTC. Translation: CASSVESGGAKNIQYF.

This clone was observed a few times. The J gene is TRBJ1-5, the V gene TRBV2, with 7 bases that match TRBD1. V was pared by 4 bases and J by 5 bases, with 8 bases of the junction left unmatched. The CDR3 is made up of 15 amino acids. Germline CDR1 reads SNHLY; CDR2 reads FYNNEI. The CDR3: CASSGEGARDQPQHF. CDR3 DNA sequence: TGTGCCAGCAGTGGAGAGGGGGCAAGGGATCAGCCCCAGCATTTT.

The rearrangement uses TRBV9 and TRBJ1-1; D is undetermined. CDR3 length: 14 amino acids. Per germline, CDR1 SGDLS and CDR2 YYNGEE. V was pared by 2 bases and J by 1 base, with 9 bases between. The CDR3 DNA sequence: TGTGCCAGCAGCGTTCAGGCGGGGAACACTGAAGCTTTCTTT. Translated: CASSVQAGNTEAFF.

This clone came up once. This chain joins TRBV11-3 and TRBJ2-1; 8 bases are a match to TRBD1. V was pared by 1 base and J by 8 bases, with 4 bases of the junction left unmatched. The germline V gene has CDR1 SGHNT and CDR2 YENEEA. The CDR3 is made up of 14 amino acids. DNA of the CDR3: TGTGCCAGCAGCTTAGGGACAGGGATGGATGAGCAGTTCTTC. It translates to CASSLGTGMDEQFF.

The V gene is TRBV19, the J gene TRBJ2-6; TRBD2 is a possible D gene (6 bases). CDR1 LNHDA and CDR2 SQIVND come from the germline V gene (reference sequence). This CDR3 contains 20 residues. The V gene lost 3 bases and the J gene lost 1 base, with 22 bases spanning the gap. This CDR3 is CASSIAAAAGGWSGANVLTF. The CDR3 DNA reads TGTGCCAGTAGTATTGCGGCAGCTGCTGGGGGGTGGTCTGGGGCCAACGTCCTGACTTTC. The full variable domain, in which reference TRBV19 and TRBJ2-6 provide the parts outside the CDR3, is DGGITQSPKYLFRKEGQNVTLSCEQNLNHDAMYWYRQDPGQGLRLIYYSQIVNDFQKGDIAEGYSVSREKKESFPLTVTSAQKNPTAFYLCASSIAAAAGGWSGANVLTFGAGSRLTVL.